A selection of T cell receptor beta chains follows, all from one sample in a study of human T cells and chemical hapten exposure. TCRdb redid the calling of the RACE reads with MiXCR, one entry per CDR3 protein. This sample carries tens of thousands of distinct CDR3 sequences, 10% of them seen once, and the ten largest clones take roughly 1.5%. The sample in question was whole blood, obtained in connection with sensitization to the hapten diphenylcyclopropenone (DPC). Source of these receptors: a woman between 45 and 60 years old with alopecia areata. Some clones in this sample may be carry-over from other donors' samples. CDR3s include the opening cysteine and the closing phenylalanine or tryptophan. Fields, in order: CDR3 length, clone size, V gene, D gene, J gene, CDR3 protein, CDR3 DNA. The D gene is left open where the match is weak. Part of the rows lack a size; the others show once, few, many or a class for expanded clones.

17	few	TRBV14	TRBD2	TRBJ2-5	CASSQGLLAGGQETQYF	TGTGCCAGCAGCCAAGGGTTATTAGCGGGAGGCCAAGAGACCCAGTACTTC
15	.	TRBV5-6	.	TRBJ2-7	CASSLAIGTRVEQYF	TGTGCCAGCAGCTTAGCTATCGGGACAAGGGTCGAGCAGTACTTC
13	few	TRBV9	.	TRBJ2-3	CASSAGLQGTQYF	TGTGCCAGCAGCGCTGGACTCCAGGGCACGCAGTATTTT
12	.	TRBV7-2	.	TRBJ1-4	CASSIDRRRLFF	TGTGCCAGCAGCATAGACCGTAGGCGACTGTTTTTT
15	.	TRBV20-1	TRBD2	TRBJ2-2	CSAHAAGGNTGELFF	TGCAGTGCGCACGCGGCGGGAGGAAACACCGGGGAGCTGTTTTTT
15	few	TRBV28	.	TRBJ2-2	CAIPSRDTNTGELFF	TGTGCCATCCCCTCCCGGGACACGAACACCGGGGAGCTGTTTTTT
12	.	TRBV11-2	.	TRBJ2-3	CASTVGADTQYF	TGTGCCAGCACCGTAGGGGCAGATACGCAGTATTTT
15	few	TRBV6-2/TRBV6-3	.	TRBJ1-5	CASRTGGPGNQPQHF	TGTGCCAGCAGAACGGGGGGGCCTGGCAATCAGCCCCAGCATTTT
16	few	TRBV28	TRBD1	TRBJ1-5	CASSRDRVMWDQPQHF	TGTGCCAGCAGCCGCGACAGGGTGATGTGGGATCAGCCCCAGCATTTT
13	few	TRBV2	.	TRBJ1-1	CASKRGVNTEAFF	TGTGCCAGCAAGAGAGGGGTGAACACTGAAGCTTTCTTT
17	.	TRBV18	TRBD1	TRBJ2-3	CASSPPLGTAAGDTQYF	TGTGCCAGCTCACCACCCCTTGGGACAGCGGCCGGGGATACGCAGTATTTT
15	many	TRBV28	TRBD2	TRBJ2-1	CASSSSASGYNEQFF	TGTGCCAGCAGCTCCTCCGCTAGCGGGTACAATGAGCAGTTCTTC
15	medium-sized	TRBV18	.	TRBJ1-1	CASSPGAGMNTEAFF	TGTGCCAGCTCACCAGGAGCAGGAATGAACACTGAAGCTTTCTTT
15	many	TRBV4-2	.	TRBJ1-4	CASSQEEGTNEKLFF	TGTGCCAGCAGCCAAGAAGAAGGGACTAATGAAAAACTGTTTTTT
12	few	TRBV5-1	.	TRBJ2-3	CASRYLADTQYF	TGCGCCAGCAGGTATCTAGCAGATACGCAGTATTTT
15	few	TRBV7-9	.	TRBJ2-5	CASSLRGVVRETQYF	TGTGCCAGCAGCTTACGCGGGGTAGTTCGGGAGACCCAGTACTTC
12	few	TRBV30	.	TRBJ2-1	CAWSNGRREQFF	TGTGCCTGGAGCAATGGAAGACGGGAGCAGTTCTTC
14	.	TRBV29-1	TRBD2	TRBJ2-7	CSIRLAGGPVEQYF	TGCAGCATAAGACTAGCGGGAGGGCCAGTCGAGCAGTACTTC
14	few	TRBV3-1	.	TRBJ2-5	CASSPGHTQETQYF	TGTGCCAGCAGCCCTGGACATACTCAAGAGACCCAGTACTTC
15	many	TRBV12-3/TRBV12-4	TRBD2	TRBJ2-1	CASTKRTSDYNEQFF	TGTGCCAGCACCAAACGGACTAGCGACTACAATGAGCAGTTCTTC
14	.	TRBV7-2	TRBD2	TRBJ2-3	CASRSGRAIDTQYF	TGTGCCAGCAGGAGCGGGAGGGCTATAGATACGCAGTATTTT
15	.	TRBV2	.	TRBJ1-5	CASSPNRQHNQPQHF	TGTGCCAGCAGTCCAAATCGACAGCACAATCAGCCCCAGCATTTT
14	few	TRBV12-3/TRBV12-4	TRBD2	TRBJ2-7	CASSIAGVAYEQYF	TGTGCCAGCTCAATAGCGGGAGTGGCCTACGAGCAGTACTTC
19	.	TRBV5-1	.	TRBJ2-6	CASSHGTEAIRSGANVLTF	TGCGCCAGCAGCCATGGGACTGAGGCAATCCGCTCTGGGGCCAACGTCCTGACTTTC
13	few	TRBV2	.	TRBJ1-2	CASSERGPKGYTF	TGTGCCAGCAGTGAGCGGGGGCCAAAGGGCTACACCTTC
13	.	TRBV6-6	TRBD2	TRBJ2-7	CASRGTSAYEQYF	TGTGCCAGCAGAGGGACTAGCGCCTACGAGCAGTACTTC
11	.	TRBV29-1	.	TRBJ2-7	CSAYRDYEQYF	TGCAGCGCCTATCGAGATTACGAGCAGTACTTC
12	.	TRBV28	.	TRBJ2-7	CASSSGRYEQYF	TGTGCCAGCAGTTCCGGGCGCTACGAGCAGTACTTC
15	.	TRBV18	.	TRBJ1-5	CASSPQRQAGQPQHF	TGTGCCAGCTCACCACAACGACAGGCAGGTCAGCCCCAGCATTTT
13	.	TRBV10-3	.	TRBJ2-1	CAIGGRGDNEQFF	TGTGCCATCGGTGGGAGAGGGGACAATGAGCAGTTCTTC
15	.	TRBV11-2	TRBD2	TRBJ2-1	CASSLTSGGYNEQFF	TGTGCCAGCAGCTTGACTAGCGGGGGTTACAATGAGCAGTTCTTC
12	many	TRBV14	.	TRBJ2-7	CASSPGINEQYF	TGTGCCAGCAGCCCCGGGATCAACGAGCAGTACTTC
13	many	TRBV9	.	TRBJ2-3	CASSVGQEDTQYF	TGTGCCAGCAGCGTAGGACAGGAAGATACGCAGTATTTT
16	.	TRBV12-3/TRBV12-4	.	TRBJ1-5	CASSSRGRGSNQPQHF	TGTGCCAGCAGTAGCAGGGGTCGGGGCAGCAATCAGCCCCAGCATTTT
13	few	TRBV3-1	TRBD1	TRBJ1-2	CASSGQGSGGYTF	TGTGCCAGCAGCGGACAGGGATCGGGCGGCTACACCTTC
13	many	TRBV30	.	TRBJ1-2	CALDRQGDYGYTF	TGTGCCCTCGATCGGCAGGGCGACTATGGCTACACCTTC
14	.	TRBV5-5	.	TRBJ2-3	CASSFPGRADTQYF	TGTGCCAGCAGCTTTCCCGGGAGAGCAGATACGCAGTATTTT
15	many	TRBV10-1	TRBD2	TRBJ2-1	CASSDGAGVYNEQFF	TGCGCCAGCAGTGACGGAGCGGGAGTCTACAATGAGCAGTTCTTC
16	few	TRBV19	.	TRBJ1-5	CATRPEAPWGNQPQHF	TGTGCCACGCGTCCGGAGGCCCCTTGGGGCAATCAGCCCCAGCATTTT
15	.	TRBV20-1	TRBD2	TRBJ2-1	CSARGGGGFYNEQFF	TGCAGTGCTAGAGGCGGCGGGGGTTTCTACAATGAGCAGTTCTTC
13	.	TRBV18	.	TRBJ2-5	CVSSPELQETQYF	TGTGTCAGCTCACCGGAACTTCAAGAGACCCAGTACTTC
15	.	TRBV28	.	TRBJ2-5	CASSSFPGSQETQYF	TGTGCCAGCAGTTCTTTCCCCGGGAGCCAAGAGACCCAGTACTTC
14	many	TRBV28	.	TRBJ1-5	CAALGELGNQPQHF	TGTGCCGCCCTAGGGGAATTAGGCAATCAGCCCCAGCATTTT
15	few	TRBV7-9	.	TRBJ2-7	CASSNRQENSYEQYF	TGTGCCAGCAGCAACCGACAGGAGAACTCCTACGAGCAGTACTTC
16	few	TRBV7-6	.	TRBJ2-7	CASSLSSDLASYEQYF	TGTGCCAGCAGCTTAAGCTCGGACCTCGCCTCCTACGAGCAGTACTTC
13	many	TRBV19	.	TRBJ2-6	CASRTLGANVLTF	TGTGCCAGTAGGACACTAGGGGCCAACGTCCTGACTTTC
14	.	TRBV11-2	TRBD2	TRBJ2-7	CASSPRLAAYEQYF	TGTGCCAGCAGCCCGAGACTAGCGGCTTACGAGCAGTACTTC
14	.	TRBV21-1	.	TRBJ2-1	CASSKPKGQHEQFF	TGTGCCAGCAGCAAACCCAAAGGACAGCATGAGCAGTTCTTC
14	few	TRBV20-1	TRBD1	TRBJ1-3	CSAKGQYSGNTIYF	TGCAGTGCGAAGGGACAGTACTCTGGAAACACCATATATTTT
16	many	TRBV6-6	TRBD1	TRBJ2-5	CASTWPNGQGKETQYF	TGTGCCAGCACTTGGCCGAACGGACAGGGCAAAGAGACCCAGTACTTC
14	.	TRBV20-1	TRBD2	TRBJ2-3	CSGQGLADGGTQYF	TGCAGTGGCCAGGGACTAGCGGACGGAGGTACGCAGTATTTT